The 3 T cell receptor beta chains presented below share a single source sample, sequenced in a study of OX40 agonist ivuxolimab in advanced cancers. TCRdb's table, derived via immunoSEQ multiplex PCR, lists solely in-frame clones and lacks some. The table has tens of thousands of clones, 75% to 85% seen once. Sample: CD4+ or CD8+ T cells sorted from blood, taken in a trial of the OX40 agonist ivuxolimab. Receptors were obtained from an adult with an advanced solid tumor such as melanoma, head and neck, liver or kidney cancer.

The chain combines TRBV19 with TRBJ1-6, with D possibly being TRBD1 (6 bases). This CDR3 region has 16 residues. V was trimmed by 5 bases and J by 10 bases, leaving 21 bases between them. The germline CDR1 and CDR2 sequences are LNHDA and SQIVND (reference sequence). CDR3 DNA sequence: TGTGCCAGTAGTGCGGGGTTTACAGGGCCGCAATCACCCCTCCACTTT. Amino acids: CASSAGFTGPQSPLHF.

The genes are TRBV5-6 and TRBJ1-2, with D perhaps TRBD1 (5 bases). The ends were cut back, 4 bases at V and 6 bases at J, with 25 bases in the middle. The CDR3 loop spans 17 amino acids. Looked up from germline, CDR1 is SGHDT and CDR2 is YYEEEE. CDR3 residues: CASSQTGRLEDLNGYTF. The CDR3, as DNA: TGTGCCAGCAGCCAGACGGGGCGGTTGGAGGATTTAAATGGCTACACCTTC.

This chain links TRBV5-1 with TRBJ1-6; D call uncertain. The CDR3 length is 15 residues. CDR1 and CDR2 (germline): SGHRS, YFSETQ. Trimming pared 0 bases from V and 7 bases from J, leaving 11 bases between. The CDR3 region is CASSLAAGQNSPLHF. The CDR3, as DNA: TGCGCCAGCAGCTTGGCTGCGGGCCAGAATTCACCCCTCCACTTT.